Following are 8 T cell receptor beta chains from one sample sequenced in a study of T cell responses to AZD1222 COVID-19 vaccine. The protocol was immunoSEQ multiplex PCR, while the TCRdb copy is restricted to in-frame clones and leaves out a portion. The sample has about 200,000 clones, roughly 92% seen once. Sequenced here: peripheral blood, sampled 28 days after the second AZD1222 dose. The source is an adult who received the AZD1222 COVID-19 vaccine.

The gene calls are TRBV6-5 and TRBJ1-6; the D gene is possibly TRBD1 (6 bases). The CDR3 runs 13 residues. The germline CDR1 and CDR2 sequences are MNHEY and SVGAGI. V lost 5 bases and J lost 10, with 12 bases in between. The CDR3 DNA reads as TGTGCCAGCAGTCCAGGGGTAGGGTCACCCCTCCACTTT. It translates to CASSPGVGSPLHF.

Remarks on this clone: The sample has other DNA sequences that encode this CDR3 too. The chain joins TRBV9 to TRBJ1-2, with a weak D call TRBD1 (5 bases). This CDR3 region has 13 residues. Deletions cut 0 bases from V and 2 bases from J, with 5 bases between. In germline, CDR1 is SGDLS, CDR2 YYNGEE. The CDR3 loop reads CASSVDRNYGYTF. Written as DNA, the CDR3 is TGTGCCAGCAGCGTAGACAGGAACTATGGCTACACCTTC.

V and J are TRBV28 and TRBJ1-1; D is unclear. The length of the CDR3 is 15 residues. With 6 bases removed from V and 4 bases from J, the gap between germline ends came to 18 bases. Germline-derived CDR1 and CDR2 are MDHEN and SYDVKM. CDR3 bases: TGTGCCAGCAGCCTGAGGTCCGGGGTACGCACTGAAGCTTTCTTT. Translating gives CASSLRSGVRTEAFF.

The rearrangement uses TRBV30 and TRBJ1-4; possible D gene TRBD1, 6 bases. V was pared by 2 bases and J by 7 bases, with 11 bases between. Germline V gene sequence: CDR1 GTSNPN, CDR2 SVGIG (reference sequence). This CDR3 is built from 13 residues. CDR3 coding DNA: TGTGCCTGGAGTTGGGGGGGCGGTGAAAAACTGTTTTTT. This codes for CAWSWGGGEKLFF.

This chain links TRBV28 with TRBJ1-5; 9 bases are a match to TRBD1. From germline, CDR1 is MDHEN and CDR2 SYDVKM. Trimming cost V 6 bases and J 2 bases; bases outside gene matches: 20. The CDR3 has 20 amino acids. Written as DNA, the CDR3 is TGTGCCAGCAGCCCCCTGGCCCCCGGGACAGGGAAAGTCGGCAATCAGCCCCAGCATTTT. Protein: CASSPLAPGTGKVGNQPQHF.

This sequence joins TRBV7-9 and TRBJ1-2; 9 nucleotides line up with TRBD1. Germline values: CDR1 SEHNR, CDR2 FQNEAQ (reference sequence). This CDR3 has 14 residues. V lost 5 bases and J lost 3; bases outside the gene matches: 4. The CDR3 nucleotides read TGTGCCAGCAGCCGGGACAGGGATCACTATGGCTACACCTTC. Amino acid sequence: CASSRDRDHYGYTF.

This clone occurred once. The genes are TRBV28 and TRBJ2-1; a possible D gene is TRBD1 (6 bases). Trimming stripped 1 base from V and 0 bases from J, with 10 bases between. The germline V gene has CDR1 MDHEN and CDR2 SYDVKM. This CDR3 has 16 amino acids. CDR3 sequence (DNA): TGTGCCAGCAGTTTATATACAGGGAGCTCCTACAATGAGCAGTTCTTC. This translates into CASSLYTGSSYNEQFF.

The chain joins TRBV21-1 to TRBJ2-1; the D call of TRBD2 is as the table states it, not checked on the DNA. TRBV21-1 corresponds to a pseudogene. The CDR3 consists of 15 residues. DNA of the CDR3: TGTGCCAGCAGCAAAGTCGAGACTAGCGGCCATGAGCAGTTCTTC. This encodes CASSKVETSGHEQFF.